A selection of T cell receptor beta chains follows, all from one sample in a study of CD4 T cells in relation to SARS-CoV-2 and coronaviruses. No antigen is known for these receptors. The protocol was immunoSEQ multiplex PCR, while the TCRdb copy is restricted to in-frame clones and leaves out a portion. The sample records 20,000 to 25,000 clones, about 75% being singletons. The sequencing input was CD4+ T cells from PBMCs, cultured in vitro. These receptors were obtained from a human donor in good health. Both conserved end residues are part of each CDR3. A D gene is named only where the DNA matches it firmly. Size is stated for part of the rows, as once, few or many counts, or as a class when the clone is expanded.

D gene,clone size,J gene,V gene,CDR3 protein,CDR3 DNA
.,.,TRBJ2-7,TRBV1,CTSRVCYEQYF,TGCACCAGCAGGGTATGCTACGAGCAGTACTTC
.,.,TRBJ1-3,TRBV5-6,CASSPPGTRSGNTIYF,TGTGCCAGCAGCCCCCCTGGGACCCGCTCTGGAAACACCATATATTTT
.,.,TRBJ2-6,TRBV5-1,CASSRQESNLRANVLTF,TGCGCCAGCAGCCGACAAGAGAGCAATCTGAGGGCCAACGTCCTGACTTTC
TRBD2,.,TRBJ2-7,TRBV5-1,CASSLGLAEYEQYF,TGCGCCAGCAGCTTGGGACTAGCGGAGTACGAGCAGTACTTC
TRBD1,.,TRBJ1-4,TRBV27,CASSLGGTGGLSLFF,TGTGCCAGCAGTTTGGGGGGGACAGGGGGCCTTTCGCTGTTTTTT
.,.,TRBJ2-2,TRBV7-3,CASSLQGNTGELFF,TGTGCCAGCAGCTTACAGGGTAACACCGGGGAGCTGTTTTTT
.,few,TRBJ2-5,TRBV25-1,CASSEWSIETQYF,TGTGCCAGCAGTGAGTGGTCAATAGAGACCCAGTACTTC
.,.,TRBJ1-1,TRBV5-4,CASSYGGEITEAFF,TGTGCCAGCAGCTATGGAGGGGAGATCACTGAAGCTTTCTTT
TRBD2,.,TRBJ2-2,TRBV25-1,CASSESPNRGDTGELFF,TGTGCCAGCAGTGAATCCCCGAACCGGGGGGACACCGGGGAGCTGTTTTTT
TRBD1,.,TRBJ1-2,TRBV6-1,CASSDLTGDYGYTF,TGTGCCAGCAGTGACCTGACAGGGGACTATGGCTACACCTTC
TRBD1,.,TRBJ2-7,TRBV5-1,CASSVGTGGTEQYF,TGCGCCAGCAGCGTTGGGACAGGGGGCACCGAGCAGTACTTC
.,.,TRBJ1-1,TRBV7-9,CASSLALGETEAFF,TGTGCCAGCAGCTTAGCGCTGGGGGAGACTGAAGCTTTCTTT
.,.,TRBJ2-7,TRBV11-2,CASSHVPRGSYEQYF,TGTGCCAGCAGCCACGTACCCCGGGGGTCCTACGAGCAGTACTTC
TRBD2,.,TRBJ2-1,TRBV9,CASSPINPGLAGVNEQFF,TGTGCCAGCAGCCCAATCAACCCGGGACTAGCGGGAGTCAATGAGCAGTTCTTC
TRBD2,.,TRBJ2-1,TRBV4-1,CAISPLAGENEQFF,TGCGCCATCTCCCCACTAGCGGGAGAGAATGAGCAGTTCTTC
TRBD2,.,TRBJ2-2,TRBV19,CASTSGTHTGSDTGELFF,TGTGCCAGTACAAGCGGGACCCACACCGGTTCGGACACCGGGGAGCTGTTTTTT
TRBD2,.,TRBJ2-1,TRBV4-1,CASSPNPGLAGVEEGEQFF,TGCGCCAGCAGCCCAAATCCGGGACTAGCGGGAGTTGAGGAGGGTGAGCAGTTCTTC
TRBD1,once,TRBJ2-3,TRBV7-2,CASSRGQGTDTQYF,TGTGCCAGCAGCCGGGGACAGGGTACAGATACGCAGTATTTT
.,.,TRBJ2-7,TRBV28,CASSLPGTYEQYF,TGTGCCAGCAGTTTACCCGGAACCTACGAGCAGTACTTC
.,.,TRBJ2-5,TRBV3-1/TRBV3-2,CASSQDVRSETQYF,TGTGCCAGCAGCCAAGATGTAAGGTCGGAGACCCAGTACTTC
.,once,TRBJ2-7,TRBV5-1,CASSGGGYEQYF,TGCGCCAGCAGCGGAGGTGGGTACGAGCAGTACTTC
.,.,TRBJ2-5,TRBV19,CASSIGSVQETQYF,TGTGCCAGTAGTATAGGTTCAGTCCAAGAGACCCAGTACTTC
TRBD1,.,TRBJ2-7,TRBV19,CASSISGQGPYEQYF,TGTGCCAGTAGTATCTCGGGACAGGGTCCCTACGAGCAGTACTTC